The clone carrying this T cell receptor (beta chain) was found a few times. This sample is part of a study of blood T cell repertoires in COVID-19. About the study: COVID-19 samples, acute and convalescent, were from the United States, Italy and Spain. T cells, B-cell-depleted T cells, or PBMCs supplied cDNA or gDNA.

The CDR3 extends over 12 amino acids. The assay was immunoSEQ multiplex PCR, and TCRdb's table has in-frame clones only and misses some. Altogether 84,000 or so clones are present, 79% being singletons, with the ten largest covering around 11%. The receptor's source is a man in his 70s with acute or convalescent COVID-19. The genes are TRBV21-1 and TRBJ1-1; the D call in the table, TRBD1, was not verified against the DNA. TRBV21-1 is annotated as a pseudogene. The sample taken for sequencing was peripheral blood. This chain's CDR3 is CASRGQNTEAFF. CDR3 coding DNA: TGTGCCAGCAGGGGACAGAACACTGAAGCTTTCTTT.